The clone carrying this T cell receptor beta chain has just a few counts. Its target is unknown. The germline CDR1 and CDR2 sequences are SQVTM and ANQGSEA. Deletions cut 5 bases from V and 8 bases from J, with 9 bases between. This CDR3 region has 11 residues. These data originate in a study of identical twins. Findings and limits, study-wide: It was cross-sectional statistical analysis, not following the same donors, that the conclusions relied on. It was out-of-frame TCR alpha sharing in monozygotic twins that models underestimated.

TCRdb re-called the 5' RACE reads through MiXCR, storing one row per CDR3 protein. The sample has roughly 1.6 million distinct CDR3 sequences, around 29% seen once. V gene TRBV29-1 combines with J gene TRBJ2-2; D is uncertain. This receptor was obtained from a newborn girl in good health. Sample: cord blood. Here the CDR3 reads CSVLMAGELFF. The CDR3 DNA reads TGCAGCGTTCTCATGGCGGGGGAGCTGTTTTTT.